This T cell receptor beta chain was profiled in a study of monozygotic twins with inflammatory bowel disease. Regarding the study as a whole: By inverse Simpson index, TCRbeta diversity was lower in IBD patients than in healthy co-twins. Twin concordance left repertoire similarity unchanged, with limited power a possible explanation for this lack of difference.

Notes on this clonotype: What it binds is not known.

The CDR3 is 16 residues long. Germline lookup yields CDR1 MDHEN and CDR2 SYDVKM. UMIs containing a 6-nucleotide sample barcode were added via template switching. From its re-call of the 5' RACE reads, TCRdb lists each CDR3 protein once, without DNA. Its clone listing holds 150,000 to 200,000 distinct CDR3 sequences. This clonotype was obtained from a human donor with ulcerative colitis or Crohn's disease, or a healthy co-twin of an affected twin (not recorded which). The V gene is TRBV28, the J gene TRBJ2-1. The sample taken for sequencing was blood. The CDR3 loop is CASSPGSFPSYNEQFF. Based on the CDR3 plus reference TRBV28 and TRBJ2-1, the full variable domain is DVKVTQSSRYLVKRTGEKVFLECVQDMDHENMFWYRQDPGLGLRLIYFSYDVKMKEKGDIPEGYSVSREKKERFSLILESASTNQTSMYLCASSPGSFPSYNEQFFGPGTRLTVL.